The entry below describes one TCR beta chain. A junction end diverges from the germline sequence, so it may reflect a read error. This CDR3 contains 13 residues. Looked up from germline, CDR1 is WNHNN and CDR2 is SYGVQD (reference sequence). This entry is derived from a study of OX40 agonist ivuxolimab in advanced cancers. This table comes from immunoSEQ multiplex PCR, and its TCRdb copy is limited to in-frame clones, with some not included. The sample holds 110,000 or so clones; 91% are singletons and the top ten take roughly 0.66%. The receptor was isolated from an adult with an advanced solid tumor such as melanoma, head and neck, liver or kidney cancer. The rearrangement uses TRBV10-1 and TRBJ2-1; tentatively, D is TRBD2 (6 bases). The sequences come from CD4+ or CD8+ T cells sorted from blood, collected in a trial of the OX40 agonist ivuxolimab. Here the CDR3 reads CASSESRGGLSLF. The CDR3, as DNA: TGCGCCAGCAGTGAGTCGAGGGGAGGACTATCGCTCTTC.